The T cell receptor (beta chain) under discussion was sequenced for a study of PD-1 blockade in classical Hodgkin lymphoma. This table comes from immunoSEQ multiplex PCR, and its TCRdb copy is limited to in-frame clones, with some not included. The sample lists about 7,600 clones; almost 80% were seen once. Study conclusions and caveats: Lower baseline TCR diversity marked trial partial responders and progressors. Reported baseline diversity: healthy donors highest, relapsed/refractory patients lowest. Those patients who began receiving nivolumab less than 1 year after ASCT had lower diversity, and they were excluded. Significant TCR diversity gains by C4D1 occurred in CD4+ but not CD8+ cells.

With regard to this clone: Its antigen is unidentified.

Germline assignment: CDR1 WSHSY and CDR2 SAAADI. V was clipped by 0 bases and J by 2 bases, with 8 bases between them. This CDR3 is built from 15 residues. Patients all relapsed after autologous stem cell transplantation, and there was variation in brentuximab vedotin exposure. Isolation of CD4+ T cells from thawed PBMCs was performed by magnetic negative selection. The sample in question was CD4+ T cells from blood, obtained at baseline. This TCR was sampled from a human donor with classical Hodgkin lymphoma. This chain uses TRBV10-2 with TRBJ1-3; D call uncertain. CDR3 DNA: TGCGCCAGCAGTGAGTCTTGGGTTACTGGAAACACCATATATTTT. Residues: CASSESWVTGNTIYF.